The rows below give T cell receptor beta chains drawn from one sample of a study of T cells in Graves' hyperthyroidism and ophthalmopathy. Using its own MiXCR run on the multiplex PCR reads, TCRdb lists one record per CDR3 protein. Of around 480,000 distinct CDR3 sequences in the sample, 13% to 15% are singletons; the top ten hold less than 20%. The source material was blood. The source is a woman under 30 with Graves' hyperthyroidism. Both conserved end residues are part of each CDR3. The order of the fields is clone size, CDR3 length, J gene, D gene, V gene, CDR3 protein, CDR3 DNA. The D gene is left open where the match is weak. Clone size appears in some rows only: once, few, many, or a class for an expanded clone.

many | 13 | TRBJ2-3 | TRBD2 | TRBV30 | CAWTSGSSDTQYF | TGTGCCTGGACTAGCGGGAGTTCGGATACGCAGTATTTT
NA | 13 | TRBJ2-2 | NA | TRBV7-3 | CASGLPGAGELFF | TGTGCCAGCGGCCTACCGGGTGCCGGGGAGCTGTTTTTT
many | 15 | TRBJ2-2 | NA | TRBV7-6 | CASSRQGGDTGELFF | TGTGCCAGCAGCCGACAGGGAGGTGACACCGGGGAGCTGTTTTTT
NA | 16 | TRBJ1-5 | TRBD1 | TRBV19 | CASSISGTGGLETQHF | TGTGCCAGTAGTATATCTGGGACAGGGGGCCTTGAGACCCAGCATTTT
many | 14 | TRBJ1-1 | NA | TRBV7-9 | CASSYHREGTEAFF | TGTGCCAGCAGCTACCACAGGGAGGGCACTGAAGCTTTCTTT
many | 14 | TRBJ1-4 | NA | TRBV29-1 | CSVAPTATNEKLFF | TGCAGCGTCGCCCCGACAGCAACTAATGAAAAACTGTTTTTT
many | 15 | TRBJ1-3 | TRBD1 | TRBV12-3/TRBV12-4 | CASSLGTGGGNTIYF | TGTGCCAGCAGCCTCGGGACAGGAGGTGGAAACACCATATATTTT
few | 14 | TRBJ2-7 | NA | TRBV4-1 | CASSQALASYEQYF | TGCGCCAGCAGCCAAGCCCTAGCATCCTACGAGCAGTACTTC
few | 12 | TRBJ1-1 | NA | TRBV7-3 | CASSMENTEAFF | TGTGCCAGCAGTATGGAGAACACTGAAGCTTTCTTT
few | 14 | TRBJ1-6 | TRBD1 | TRBV20-1 | CSAQGGQWNSPLHF | TGCAGTGCCCAGGGGGGACAATGGAATTCACCCCTCCACTTT
many | 12 | TRBJ1-5 | NA | TRBV20-1 | CSAGNSNQPQHF | TGCAGTGCTGGAAATAGCAATCAGCCCCAGCATTTT
many | 14 | TRBJ2-4 | TRBD1 | TRBV12-3/TRBV12-4 | CASQRAGGKNIQYF | TGTGCCAGCCAACGCGCAGGGGGTAAAAACATTCAGTACTTC
few | 12 | TRBJ1-2 | NA | TRBV11-2 | CASSSRRSGYTF | TGTGCCAGCAGCTCCCGACGGAGCGGCTACACCTTC
many | 15 | TRBJ1-1 | TRBD1 | TRBV5-1 | CASSLAGQGSTEAFF | TGCGCCAGCAGCTTGGCCGGACAGGGGTCGACTGAAGCTTTCTTT
NA | 15 | TRBJ1-1 | NA | TRBV4-1 | CASSQETGGVSEAFF | TGCGCCAGCAGCCAAGAGACGGGTGGGGTGTCTGAAGCTTTCTTT
few | 16 | TRBJ2-1 | TRBD2 | TRBV27 | CASSFRGGRGYNEQFF | TGTGCCAGCTCCTTTAGGGGCGGGAGAGGCTACAATGAGCAGTTCTTC
many | 13 | TRBJ2-5 | NA | TRBV10-1 | CARYRWDSKTQYF | TGCGCCAGATACCGGTGGGACTCGAAGACCCAGTACTTC
few | 15 | TRBJ1-5 | NA | TRBV18 | CASSSNREGGQPQHF | TGTGCCAGCTCAAGCAACAGGGAAGGAGGTCAGCCCCAGCATTTT
NA | 17 | TRBJ1-4 | TRBD1 | TRBV12-3/TRBV12-4 | CASSLGPGQGDNEKLFF | TGTGCCAGCAGCTTAGGCCCGGGACAGGGAGATAATGAAAAACTGTTTTTT
few | 11 | TRBJ2-5 | NA | TRBV24-1 | CATRSGETQYF | TGTGCCACCAGGAGTGGGGAGACCCAGTACTTC
many | 15 | TRBJ2-1 | TRBD2 | TRBV11-2 | CASSPGLAGHNEQFF | TGTGCCAGCAGCCCCGGACTAGCGGGGCACAATGAGCAGTTCTTC
many | 15 | TRBJ2-2 | NA | TRBV11-2 | CASSLEGPNTGELFF | TGTGCCAGCAGCTTAGAGGGGCCTAACACCGGGGAGCTGTTTTTT
many | 13 | TRBJ2-6 | NA | TRBV10-3 | CATQDSGANVLTF | TGTGCCACGCAAGACTCTGGGGCCAACGTCCTGACTTTC
many | 15 | TRBJ2-1 | NA | TRBV30 | CAWSRTAFSYNEQFF | TGTGCCTGGAGTAGGACTGCCTTCTCCTACAATGAGCAGTTCTTC
many | 11 | TRBJ1-1 | NA | TRBV20-1 | CSVSDYTEAFF | TGCAGTGTCTCGGACTACACTGAAGCTTTCTTT
many | 17 | TRBJ2-5 | TRBD1 | TRBV27 | CASRDFRTGTFQETQYF | TGTGCCAGCCGGGATTTCCGGACAGGCACCTTCCAAGAGACCCAGTACTTC
many | 17 | TRBJ1-1 | NA | TRBV11-3 | CASSLTWDTPAHTEAFF | TGTGCCAGCAGCTTGACTTGGGACACACCCGCCCACACTGAAGCTTTCTTT
NA | 13 | TRBJ1-1 | TRBD1 | TRBV19 | CASGQGKRTEAFF | TGTGCCAGCGGACAGGGGAAGAGAACTGAAGCTTTCTTT